In this sample, the clone carrying this T cell receptor beta chain turned up once. The antigen remains unidentified. The sample is drawn from a study of shared clonotypes between healthy human individuals. Study-level background: CD8 memory received one plate per donor, CD8 naive two, CD4 memory three and CD4 naive three.

The data were produced by immunoSEQ multiplex PCR, yet TCRdb's version contains in-frame clones alone and is incomplete. The sample carries over a million clones, more than 95% recorded once. Notes on the study in general: Clonotypes that were shared across a handful of donors made up about 5.1% of naive CD4 clonotypes. Generation probability values for non-shared clonotypes were lower than those for clonotypes shared by all four donors.

From germline, CDR1 is WSHSY and CDR2 SAAADI. This CDR3 is built from 11 residues. V was pared by 3 bases and J by 5 bases, with 4 bases between. From CD4+ cells came CD45RA+ naive and CD45RA-negative memory subsets. The sequencing sample was made of naive CD4+ T cells sorted from blood. As for subset: CD45RA+ positively selected. The TCR was taken from a man aged 25 to 40 in good health. The chain recombines TRBV10-2 with TRBJ2-5; D gene uncertain. CDR3 in DNA: TGCGCCAGCAGTGACCTGGAGACCCAGTACTTC. Amino acid sequence: CASSDLETQYF.